Below, one T cell receptor beta chain is given with its context. Its antigen is as yet unknown. The trim removed 1 base at V and 4 bases at J, leaving 8 bases unmatched. The CDR3 is 16 amino acids. Germline lookup yields CDR1 SQVTM and CDR2 ANQGSEA. Primers used in a second PCR of roughly 6 to 12 cycles were a sample-barcoded 5' primer and a J-beta primer mix. Via MiXCR, TCRdb re-called the 5' RACE reads, giving one row per CDR3 protein. There are 850,000 to 1,100,000 distinct CDR3 sequences in the sample; more than 30% occur only once, and over 10% lies in the top ten. The sample originates from a study of blood T cells in healthy people across ages. Findings of the study overall: Naive CD4+ cell counts and diversity both ran higher in long-lived than in aged donors.

J is TRBJ2-1 and V is TRBV29-1; 9 nucleotides line up with TRBD2. The receptor comes from a man aged 18 to 29 in good health. What was sequenced was blood. CDR3 loop: CSVEGLAGGRYNEQFF. CDR3 DNA: TGCAGCGTTGAAGGGTTGGCGGGGGGGCGTTACAATGAGCAGTTCTTC.